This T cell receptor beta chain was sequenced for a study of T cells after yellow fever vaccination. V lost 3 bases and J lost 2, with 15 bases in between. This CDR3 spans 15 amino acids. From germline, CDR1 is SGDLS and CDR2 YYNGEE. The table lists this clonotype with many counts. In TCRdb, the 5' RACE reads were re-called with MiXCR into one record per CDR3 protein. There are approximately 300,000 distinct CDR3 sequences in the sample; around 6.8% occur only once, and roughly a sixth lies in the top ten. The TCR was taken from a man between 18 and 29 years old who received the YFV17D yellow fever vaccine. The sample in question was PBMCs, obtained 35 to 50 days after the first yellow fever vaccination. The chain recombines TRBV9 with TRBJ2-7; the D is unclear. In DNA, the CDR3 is TGTGCCAGCAGCGCGGACGTCAGCCGGGCCTACGAGCAGTACTTC. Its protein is CASSADVSRAYEQYF.